The clone carrying this TCR beta chain was seen many times. Antigen: not known. This sample is drawn from a study of neurological immune-mediated disorders. The healthy controls volunteered at a blood bank in Maryland, USA. The unsorted libraries were made from 2 million PBMCs kept at -80 C. Broader study findings: The absence of shared CDR3 amino acid sequences among expanded clones across subjects suggests private repertoires in all groups.

TCRdb re-analysed the 5' RACE reads in MiXCR, keeping a single row per CDR3 protein. The sample carries 75,000 to 95,000 distinct CDR3 sequences, roughly 17% recorded once. Between the trimmed V and J ends, which lost 2 bases and 5 bases, there was a span of 7 bases. The CDR3 spans 12 residues. The germline V gene encodes CDR1 LGHDT and CDR2 YNNKEL (reference sequence). Sequenced material: PBMCs. The rearrangement links TRBV3-1 to TRBJ2-7, with D maybe TRBD1 (6 bases). The origin of this receptor is a woman aged 35 to 49 in good health. Here the CDR3 DNA reads TGTGCCAGCAGCCAACAGGGGAACGAGCAGTACTTC. Its protein is CASSQQGNEQYF.